This T cell receptor beta chain is from a study of T cells in localized non-small cell lung cancer. Study outcomes and limitations: A higher density of T cells in blood coincided with extended overall survival. Among the top 100 tumor clones, a median about 52 appeared in adjacent lung. The greatest T cell clonality was found in uninvolved adjacent lung (higher than in tumor). Investigators sequenced only a single tumor region, leaving heterogeneity possible.

Sequenced by immunoSEQ multiplex PCR; TCRdb stores in-frame clones only, minus some. Of under 70,000 clones in the sample, approximately 90% were seen once. V dropped 4 bases and J dropped 2; count of bases not matched to a gene: 8. Per the germline V gene, CDR1 is SGDLS and CDR2 is YYNGEE. The CDR3 spans 18 residues. A remark on this clone: Antigen: not known.

Material: peripheral blood, obtained before any cancer treatment. The TCR originated in a woman aged 35 to 70 with stage I lung adenocarcinoma. The chain couples TRBV9 to TRBJ2-1; 14 positions agree with TRBD2. CDR3 nucleotides: TGTGCCAGCAGCCTAAGGACTAGCGGGGGGAAGACCTACAATGAGCAGTTCTTC. It encodes CASSLRTSGGKTYNEQFF.